A single T cell receptor (beta chain) is shown here with its context. Its antigen is currently unknown. TCRdb redid the calling of the 5' RACE reads with MiXCR, one entry per CDR3 protein. The sample includes 35,000 to 45,000 distinct CDR3 sequences, roughly 22% of them seen just once. This CDR3 spans 14 amino acids. Per germline, CDR1 KGHDR and CDR2 SFDVKD. Trimming stripped 4 bases from V and 3 bases from J, with 11 bases between. The study's findings and limits: Tumor-infiltrating Treg TCR alpha and beta sequences overlapped most with tumor naive CD4+ T cells, then blood naive. In terms of TCR gene usage, tumor memory CD4+ T cells clustered together with blood and lymph node memory CD4+ cells, as well as with lymph node naive CD4+ cells.

Treg sorting used a CD4+CD25+CD127-/low gate. Sequenced sample: Tregs sorted from a lymph node. This rearrangement joins TRBV24-1 to TRBJ1-2; D ambiguous. The receptor was isolated from a female donor with breast cancer. The CDR3 spells CATSDLDNYYGYTF. The CDR3 bases are TGTGCCACCAGTGACCTTGATAATTACTATGGCTACACCTTC.